This TCR beta chain was captured by sequencing in a study of blood T cell repertoires in COVID-19. Study overall: Whether acute or convalescent, the COVID-19 samples came from the United States, Italy and Spain. T cells, B-cell-depleted T cells, or PBMCs supplied cDNA or gDNA.

Authors' analysis steps: Estimated nucleated cell counts came from reference gene primer amplification. Method: immunoSEQ multiplex PCR; TCRdb's copy keeps in-frame clones and lacks some. The V and J calls and clone size are taken from that table; D and trimming were inferred from the DNA. The sample consists of around 150,000 clones, 75% to 85% of them appearing once. This sequence originates from a human donor in a cohort sampled during active COVID-19. The specimen was peripheral blood.

The CDR3: CASRGVLDSKETQYF. The CDR3 DNA follows: TGTGCCAGCCGGGGGGTCTTAGACTCGAAAGAGACCCAGTACTTC. V usage is TRBV7-9 and J usage is TRBJ2-5; 7 bases match TRBD2. The CDR3 has 15 amino acids. The junction had 12 bases not matched to a gene; V was cut back by 8 bases and J by 3 bases. The germline V gene has CDR1 SEHNR and CDR2 FQNEAQ (reference sequence).